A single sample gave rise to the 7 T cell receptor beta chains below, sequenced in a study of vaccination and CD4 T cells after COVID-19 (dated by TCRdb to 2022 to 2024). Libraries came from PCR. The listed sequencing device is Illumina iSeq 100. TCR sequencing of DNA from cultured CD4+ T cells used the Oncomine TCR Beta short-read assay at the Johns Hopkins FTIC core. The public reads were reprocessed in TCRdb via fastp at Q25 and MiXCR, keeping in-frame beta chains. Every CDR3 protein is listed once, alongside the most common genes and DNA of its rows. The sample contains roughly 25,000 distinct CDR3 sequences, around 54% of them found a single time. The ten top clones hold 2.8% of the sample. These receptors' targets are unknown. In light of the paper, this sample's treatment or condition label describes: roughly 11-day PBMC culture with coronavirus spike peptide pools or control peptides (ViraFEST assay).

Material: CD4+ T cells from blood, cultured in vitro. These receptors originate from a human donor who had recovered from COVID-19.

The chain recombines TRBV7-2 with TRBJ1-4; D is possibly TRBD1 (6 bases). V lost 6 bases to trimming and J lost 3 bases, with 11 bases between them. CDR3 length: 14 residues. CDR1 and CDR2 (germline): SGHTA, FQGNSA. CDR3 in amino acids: CASSQGLANEKLFF. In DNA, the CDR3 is TGTGCCAGCAGTCAGGGGTTGGCTAATGAAAAACTGTTTTTT.

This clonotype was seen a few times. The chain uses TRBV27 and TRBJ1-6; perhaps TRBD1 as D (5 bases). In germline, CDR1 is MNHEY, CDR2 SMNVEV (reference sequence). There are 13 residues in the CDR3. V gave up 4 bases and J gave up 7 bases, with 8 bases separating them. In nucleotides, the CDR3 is TGTGCCAGCAGTTCCCGACAGAATTCACCCCTCCACTTT. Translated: CASSSRQNSPLHF.

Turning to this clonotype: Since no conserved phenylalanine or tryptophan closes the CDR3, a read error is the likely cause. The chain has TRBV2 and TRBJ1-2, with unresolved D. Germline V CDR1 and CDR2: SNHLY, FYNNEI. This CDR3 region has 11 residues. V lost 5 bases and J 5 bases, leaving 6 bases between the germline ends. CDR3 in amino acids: CASSPEYGYTL. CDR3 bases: TGTGCCAGCAGTCCAGAATATGGCTACACCCTC.

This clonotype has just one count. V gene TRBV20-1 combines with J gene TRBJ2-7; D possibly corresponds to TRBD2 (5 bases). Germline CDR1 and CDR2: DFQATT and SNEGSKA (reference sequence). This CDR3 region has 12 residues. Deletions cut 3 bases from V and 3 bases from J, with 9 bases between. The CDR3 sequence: CSASSGNYEQYF. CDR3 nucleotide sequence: TGCAGTGCTAGTTCGGGGAACTACGAGCAGTACTTC.

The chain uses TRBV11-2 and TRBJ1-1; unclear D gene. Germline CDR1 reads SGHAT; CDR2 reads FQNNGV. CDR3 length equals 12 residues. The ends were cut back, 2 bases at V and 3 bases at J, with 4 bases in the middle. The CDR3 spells CASSLTDTEAFF. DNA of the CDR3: TGTGCCAGCAGCTTAACCGACACTGAAGCTTTCTTT.

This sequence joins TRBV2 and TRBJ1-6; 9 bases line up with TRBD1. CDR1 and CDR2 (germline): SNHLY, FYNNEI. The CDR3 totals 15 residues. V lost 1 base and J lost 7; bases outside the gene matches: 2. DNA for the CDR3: TGTGCCAGCAGTGAAGAAGGACAGGGGAATTCACCCCTCCACTTT. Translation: CASSEEGQGNSPLHF.

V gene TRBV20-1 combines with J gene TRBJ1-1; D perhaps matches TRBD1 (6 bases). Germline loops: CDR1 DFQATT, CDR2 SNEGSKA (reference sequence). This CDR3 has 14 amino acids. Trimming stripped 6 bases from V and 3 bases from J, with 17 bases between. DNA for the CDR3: TGCAGTGCCTATCATGGGACAAGGCACACTGAAGCTTTCTTT. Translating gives CSAYHGTRHTEAFF.